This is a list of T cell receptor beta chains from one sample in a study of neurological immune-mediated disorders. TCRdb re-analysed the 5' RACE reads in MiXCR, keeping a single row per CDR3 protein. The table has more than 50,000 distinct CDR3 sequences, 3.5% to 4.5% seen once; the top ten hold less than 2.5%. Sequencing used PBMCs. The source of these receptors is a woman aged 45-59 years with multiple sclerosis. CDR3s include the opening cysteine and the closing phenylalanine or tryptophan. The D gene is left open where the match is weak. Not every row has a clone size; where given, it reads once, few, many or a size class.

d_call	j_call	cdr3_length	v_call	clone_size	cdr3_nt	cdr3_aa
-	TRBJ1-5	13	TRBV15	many	TGTGCCACCAGCAGAGAATGGATTCAGCCCCAGAATTTT	CATSREWIQPQNF
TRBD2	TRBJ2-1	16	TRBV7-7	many	TGTGCTAGCAGCTCAACTAGCGGGAGTTTCTCGGGTGAGCAGTTCTTC	CASSSTSGSFSGEQFF
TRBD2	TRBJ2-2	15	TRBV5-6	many	TGTGCCAGCAGCTTGTCACTAGCGGGTGCCGGGGAGCTGTTTTTT	CASSLSLAGAGELFF
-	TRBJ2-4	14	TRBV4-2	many	TGTGCCAGCAGCCAAGACCTAGCCAAAAACATTCAGTACTTC	CASSQDLAKNIQYF
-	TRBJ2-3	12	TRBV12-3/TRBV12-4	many	TGTGCCAGCAGTTTTCGGGGAGATACGCAGTATTTT	CASSFRGDTQYF
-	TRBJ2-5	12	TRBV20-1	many	TGCAGTGCTCCCAGCCGTGGAGAGACCCAGTACTTC	CSAPSRGETQYF
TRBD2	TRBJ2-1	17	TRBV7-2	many	TGTGCCAGCAGCTTACGCGGGGGAGGCGGGAGAACCAATGAGCAGTTCTTC	CASSLRGGGGRTNEQFF
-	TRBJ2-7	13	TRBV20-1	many	TGCAGTTGGGGGGCTAGCGGCTCCTACGAGCAGTACTTC	CSWGASGSYEQYF
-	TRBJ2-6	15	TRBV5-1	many	TGCGCCAGCAGCTCAGGAAACTCTGGGGCCAACGTCCTGACTTTC	CASSSGNSGANVLTF
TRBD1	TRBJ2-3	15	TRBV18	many	TGTGCCAGCTCACCTACAGGGGCGAACACAGATACGCAGTATTTT	CASSPTGANTDTQYF
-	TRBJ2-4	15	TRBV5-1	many	TGCGCCAGCAGCTTGGGAACGGGAGTAGGGAACATTCAGTACTTC	CASSLGTGVGNIQYF
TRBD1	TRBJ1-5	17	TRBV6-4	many	TGTGCCAGCACCCGGGACAGGGAGGTCAGGAGCAATCAGCCCCAGCATTTT	CASTRDREVRSNQPQHF
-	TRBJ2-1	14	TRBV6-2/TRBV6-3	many	TGTGCCAGCCTTCCCGGGCCCGACCGCGCTGAGCAGTTCTTC	CASLPGPDRAEQFF
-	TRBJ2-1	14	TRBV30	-	TGTGCCTGGAGGGGTAACCGACTGCGCGGGGAGCAGTTCTTC	CAWRGNRLRGEQFF
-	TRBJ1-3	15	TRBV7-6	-	TGTGCCAGCAGAAATACCGGGACTAAATTTAACACCATATATTTT	CASRNTGTKFNTIYF
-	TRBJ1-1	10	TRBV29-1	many	TGCAGCCTCGGTAACACTGAAGCTTTCTTT	CSLGNTEAFF
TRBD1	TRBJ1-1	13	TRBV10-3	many	TGTGCCGTTCGTGGACAGGGTAACACTGAAGCTTTCTTT	CAVRGQGNTEAFF
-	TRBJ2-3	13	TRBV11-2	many	TGTGCCAGCAGCTTACGGGACGCAGATACGCAGTATTTT	CASSLRDADTQYF
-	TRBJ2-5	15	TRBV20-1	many	TGCAGTGCTACCCCAGTCAGGGACAAGTCGGAGACCCAGTACTTC	CSATPVRDKSETQYF
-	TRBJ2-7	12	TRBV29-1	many	TGCAGCGTTGAAGGCAGGGTCCACGAGCAGTACTTC	CSVEGRVHEQYF
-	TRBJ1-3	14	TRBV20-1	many	TGCAGTGCATCGACACCAGTCTCTGGAAACACCATATATTTT	CSASTPVSGNTIYF
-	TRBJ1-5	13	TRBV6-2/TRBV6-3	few	TGTGCCAGCAGTTACGGGGTCAATCAGCCCCAGAATTTT	CASSYGVNQPQNF
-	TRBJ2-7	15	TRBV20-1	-	TGCAGTGTCCGGAGTGGGGGAGGGGGATCCTACGAGCAGTACTTC	CSVRSGGGGSYEQYF
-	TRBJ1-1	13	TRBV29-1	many	TGCAGCGTTGAAGCCCCGGGGGGCTGGCATGCTTTCTTT	CSVEAPGGWHAFF
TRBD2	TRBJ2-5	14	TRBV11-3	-	TGTGCCAGCAGCGGAGGCGGGAGGAGAGAGACCCAGTACTTC	CASSGGGRRETQYF
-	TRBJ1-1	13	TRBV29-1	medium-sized	TGCAGCGCTCCTACTCCAGGGAACACTGAAGCTTTCTTT	CSAPTPGNTEAFF
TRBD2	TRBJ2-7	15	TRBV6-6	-	TGTGCCAGCAGTTCACGGGAGCGGGGGACCTACGAGCAGTACTTC	CASSSRERGTYEQYF
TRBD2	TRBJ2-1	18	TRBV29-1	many	TGCAGCGTCGTTGGACTAGCGGGCTTTAAAAGCTCCTACAATGAGCAGTTCTTC	CSVVGLAGFKSSYNEQFF
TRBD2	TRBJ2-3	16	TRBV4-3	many	TGCGCCAGCAGCCAAGATGGGAGGGGAGGCGCAGATACGCAGTATTTT	CASSQDGRGGADTQYF
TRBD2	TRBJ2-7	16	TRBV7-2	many	TGTGCCAGCAGCTCGTCCCTTGGAGCGGGGGCCTACGAGCAGTACTTC	CASSSSLGAGAYEQYF
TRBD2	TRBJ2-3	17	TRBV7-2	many	TGTGCCAGCAGCCCCGCGGCGGGAGGGCCCTCCACAGATACGCAGTATTTT	CASSPAAGGPSTDTQYF
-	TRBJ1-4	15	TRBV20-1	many	TGCAGTGCTAGAGGACAGCTTGCAACTAATGAAAAACTGTTTTTT	CSARGQLATNEKLFF
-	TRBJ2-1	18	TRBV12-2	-	TGTGCAAGTCGCCCGAACCAGAACGCACAGGGTGGTCACAATGAGCAGTTCTTC	CASRPNQNAQGGHNEQFF
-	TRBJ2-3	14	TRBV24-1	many	TGTGCCACCAGTGATTTGTGGAGGGCAGATACGCAGTATTTT	CATSDLWRADTQYF
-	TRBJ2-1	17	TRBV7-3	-	TGTGCCAGCAGCCCAGGCCGGGACTCCGATAAAGGCAATGAGCAGTTCTTC	CASSPGRDSDKGNEQFF
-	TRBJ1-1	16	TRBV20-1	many	TGCAGTGCTAGAGATATGGCAGGTCTTATGAACACTGAAGCTTTCTTT	CSARDMAGLMNTEAFF
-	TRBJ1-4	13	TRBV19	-	TGTGCCAGTAGTACCCTCAATCAGGAAAAACTGTTTTTT	CASSTLNQEKLFF
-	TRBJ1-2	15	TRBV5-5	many	TGTGCCAGCAGCTTGGTGGTCGGCACTAACTATGGCTACACCTTC	CASSLVVGTNYGYTF
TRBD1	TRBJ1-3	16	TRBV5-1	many	TGCGCCAGCAGCATTGCCGCAGGGGGCTCTGGAAACACCATATATTTT	CASSIAAGGSGNTIYF
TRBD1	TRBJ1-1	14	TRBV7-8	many	TGTGCCAGCAGCCAGGGGGCGCCGAACACTGAAGCTTTCTTT	CASSQGAPNTEAFF
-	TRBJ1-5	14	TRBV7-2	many	TGTGCCAGCAGCTTCGGGACCGCCAAGCAGCCCCAGCATTTT	CASSFGTAKQPQHF
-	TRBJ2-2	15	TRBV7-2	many	TGTGCCAGCAGCTCGGACCGGAAGAACACCGGGGAGCTGTTTTTT	CASSSDRKNTGELFF
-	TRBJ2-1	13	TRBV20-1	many	TGCAGTGCTAGATCCGGTTTCTACAATGAGCAGTTCTTC	CSARSGFYNEQFF
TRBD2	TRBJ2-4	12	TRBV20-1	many	TGCAGTGCTAGAGGGGGGGGAAACATTCAGTACTTC	CSARGGGNIQYF
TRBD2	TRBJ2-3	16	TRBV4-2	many	TGTGCCAGCAGCCAAGAGCCCGCGGGAGGCACAGATACGCAGTATTTT	CASSQEPAGGTDTQYF
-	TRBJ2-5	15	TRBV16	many	TGTGCCAGCAGCCAATCGATAGGGGCCGGAGAGACCCAGTACTTC	CASSQSIGAGETQYF
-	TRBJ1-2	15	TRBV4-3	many	TGCGCCAGCAGCCAAGAGGAGCACGCAGCCTATGGCTACACCTTC	CASSQEEHAAYGYTF
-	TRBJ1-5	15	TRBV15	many	TGTGCCACCAGCAGAGCAGATCCCAGCAATCAGCCCCAGCATTTT	CATSRADPSNQPQHF
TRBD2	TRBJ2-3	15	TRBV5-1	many	TGCGCCAGCAGTTATACTAGCGGGAGCTCAGATACGCAGTATTTT	CASSYTSGSSDTQYF
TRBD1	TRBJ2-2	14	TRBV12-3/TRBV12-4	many	TGTGCCAGCAGTCGGGACAGTGGGAACGGGGAGCTGTTTTTT	CASSRDSGNGELFF
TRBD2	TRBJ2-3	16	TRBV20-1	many	TGCAGTGCTAGAGATTACACTAGCGGGACCACAGATACGCAGTATTTT	CSARDYTSGTTDTQYF
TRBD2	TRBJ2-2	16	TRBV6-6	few	TGTGCCAGCAGCCCCGGGACTAGCGGGAGATTCGGGGAGCTGTTTTTT	CASSPGTSGRFGELFF
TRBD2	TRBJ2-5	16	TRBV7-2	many	TGTGCCAGCAGCCTCGTGGGACTAGCGGGAAAAGAGACCCAGTACTTC	CASSLVGLAGKETQYF
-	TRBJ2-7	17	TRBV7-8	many	TGTGCCAGCAGCTTATTGGATTTCGGGACATACCCCTACGAGCAGTACTTC	CASSLLDFGTYPYEQYF
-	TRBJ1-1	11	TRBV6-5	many	TGTGCCAGCAGTTGGCTACCTGAAGCTTTCTTT	CASSWLPEAFF
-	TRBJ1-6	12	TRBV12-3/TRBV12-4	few	TGTGCCAGCAGTTTAAGGAATTCACCCCTCAACTTT	CASSLRNSPLNF
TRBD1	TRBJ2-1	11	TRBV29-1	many	TGCAGCGGGGGACAGGGCAATGAGCAGTTCTTC	CSGGQGNEQFF
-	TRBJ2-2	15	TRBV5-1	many	TGCGCCAGCAGCTTGGCACTCAGCGGCACCGGGGAGCTGTTTTTT	CASSLALSGTGELFF